The rows below give T cell receptor beta chains drawn from one sample of a study of control samples from healthy donors and cancer patients. Repertoires were generated with immunoSEQ multiplex PCR, while TCRdb's copy carries only in-frame clones and drops some. The table includes about 100,000 clones, over 75% detected once. The sequenced sample consisted of blood. These receptors were collected from a woman in her fifties or sixties in good health. Both conserved end residues are part of each CDR3. D genes are given only for firm matches. Not all rows give a size; the values are once, few, many and, for expanded clones, a class.

v_gene: TRBV5-1
d_gene: -
j_gene: TRBJ2-2
abundance: few
CDR3nt: TGCGCCAGCAGCTTGGATCCGAACACCGGGGAGCTGTTTTTT
CDR3aa: CASSLDPNTGELFF

v_gene: TRBV13
d_gene: -
j_gene: TRBJ2-3
abundance: once
CDR3nt: TGTGCCAGCGGGGGCACAGATACGCAGTATTTT
CDR3aa: CASGGTDTQYF

v_gene: TRBV19
d_gene: TRBD1
j_gene: TRBJ1-6
abundance: -
CDR3nt: TGTGCCAGCCGGACAGGGAGATTGGATAATTCACCCCTCCACTTT
CDR3aa: CASRTGRLDNSPLHF

v_gene: TRBV30
d_gene: -
j_gene: TRBJ2-6
abundance: -
CDR3nt: TGTGCCTGGATCAGGGCCGGATCTGGGGCCAACGTCCTGACTTTC
CDR3aa: CAWIRAGSGANVLTF

v_gene: TRBV30
d_gene: TRBD1
j_gene: TRBJ1-5
abundance: -
CDR3nt: TGTGCCTGGAGTCCCGGACAGGTGGGGAATCAGCCCCAGCATTTT
CDR3aa: CAWSPGQVGNQPQHF

v_gene: TRBV5-4
d_gene: TRBD1
j_gene: TRBJ1-3
abundance: -
CDR3nt: TGTGCCAGCAGCTGGAAACCCGGGACAGGGGTAAAGATGCGTAACACCATATATTTT
CDR3aa: CASSWKPGTGVKMRNTIYF

v_gene: TRBV15
d_gene: TRBD2
j_gene: TRBJ2-3
abundance: once
CDR3nt: TGTGCCACCAGCTCTCGGGGGGGCCAAACAGATACGCAGTATTTT
CDR3aa: CATSSRGGQTDTQYF

v_gene: TRBV20-1
d_gene: -
j_gene: TRBJ1-6
abundance: -
CDR3nt: TGCAGTGCTAGAGTAGATTCACCCCTCCACTTT
CDR3aa: CSARVDSPLHF

v_gene: TRBV7-9
d_gene: -
j_gene: TRBJ1-2
abundance: -
CDR3nt: TGTGCCAGCAGCTACCCGGCCCCAAGGGGCTATGGCTACACCTTC
CDR3aa: CASSYPAPRGYGYTF

v_gene: TRBV10-3
d_gene: -
j_gene: TRBJ1-1
abundance: few
CDR3nt: TGTGCCATCAGTGAGTCGGAGGGTCGGGGGCGAGGTGAAGCTTTCTTT
CDR3aa: CAISESEGRGRGEAFF

v_gene: TRBV7-6
d_gene: -
j_gene: TRBJ1-1
abundance: -
CDR3nt: TGTGCCAGCAGCTTATCCGGATTGAACACTGAAGCTTTCTTT
CDR3aa: CASSLSGLNTEAFF

v_gene: TRBV7-2
d_gene: -
j_gene: TRBJ1-6
abundance: few
CDR3nt: TGTGCCAGCATTTACGCGGGGTATTCACCCCTCCACTTT
CDR3aa: CASIYAGYSPLHF

v_gene: TRBV7-3
d_gene: -
j_gene: TRBJ2-1
abundance: -
CDR3nt: TGTGCCAGCAGCTCACCCCCAACAGGGTTTGAGCAGTTCTTC
CDR3aa: CASSSPPTGFEQFF

v_gene: TRBV4-1
d_gene: -
j_gene: TRBJ2-1
abundance: few
CDR3nt: TGCGCCAGCAGCCAGCCCGCCCCTCTGGAACAGTTCTTC
CDR3aa: CASSQPAPLEQFF

v_gene: TRBV2
d_gene: -
j_gene: TRBJ1-5
abundance: once
CDR3nt: TGTGCCAGCAGCGTCCAGCGGGGGGACGGATCCCAGCATTTT
CDR3aa: CASSVQRGDGSQHF

v_gene: TRBV11-2
d_gene: -
j_gene: TRBJ2-2
abundance: -
CDR3nt: TGTGCCAGCAGCTTTAGGGTTGGGACGGCAACCGGGGAGCTGTTTTTT
CDR3aa: CASSFRVGTATGELFF

v_gene: TRBV5-1
d_gene: -
j_gene: TRBJ2-1
abundance: -
CDR3nt: TGCGCCAGCCCGCCAATTGGGCAGTTCTTC
CDR3aa: CASPPIGQFF

v_gene: TRBV2
d_gene: -
j_gene: TRBJ1-1
abundance: few
CDR3nt: TGTGCCAGCAGTCGACCAGGACTGAACACTGAAGCTTTCTTT
CDR3aa: CASSRPGLNTEAFF

v_gene: TRBV9
d_gene: -
j_gene: TRBJ2-2
abundance: -
CDR3nt: TGTGCCAGCAGCCTCGGGCAGGTGGGCGGGGAGCTGTTTTTT
CDR3aa: CASSLGQVGGELFF

v_gene: TRBV6-2/TRBV6-3
d_gene: -
j_gene: TRBJ1-1
abundance: -
CDR3nt: TGTGCCAGCAGTTATTCTCGGGGTGAAGCTTTCTTT
CDR3aa: CASSYSRGEAFF